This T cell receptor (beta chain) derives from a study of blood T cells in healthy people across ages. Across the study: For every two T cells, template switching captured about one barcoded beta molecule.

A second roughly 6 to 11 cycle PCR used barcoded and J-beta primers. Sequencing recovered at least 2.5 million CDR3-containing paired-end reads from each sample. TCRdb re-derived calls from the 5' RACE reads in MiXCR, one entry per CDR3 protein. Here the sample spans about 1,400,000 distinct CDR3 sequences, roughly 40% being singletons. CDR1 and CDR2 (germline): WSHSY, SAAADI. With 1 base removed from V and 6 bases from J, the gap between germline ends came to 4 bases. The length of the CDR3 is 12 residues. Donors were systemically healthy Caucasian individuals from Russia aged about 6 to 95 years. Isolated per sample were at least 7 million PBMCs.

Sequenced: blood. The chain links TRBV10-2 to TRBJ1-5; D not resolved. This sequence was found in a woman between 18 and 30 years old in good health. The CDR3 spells CASSELGQPQHF. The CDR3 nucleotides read TGCGCCAGCAGTGAGTTAGGTCAGCCCCAGCATTTT.